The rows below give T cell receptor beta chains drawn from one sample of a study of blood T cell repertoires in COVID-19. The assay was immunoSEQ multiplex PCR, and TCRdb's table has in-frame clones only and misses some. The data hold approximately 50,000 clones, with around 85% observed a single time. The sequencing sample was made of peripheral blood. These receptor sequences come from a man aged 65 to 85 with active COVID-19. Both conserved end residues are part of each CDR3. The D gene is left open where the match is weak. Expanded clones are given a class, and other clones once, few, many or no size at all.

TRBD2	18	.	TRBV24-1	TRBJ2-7	CAHIHGRTSGRRRYEQYF	TGTGCCCACATCCACGGACGGACTAGCGGGAGGAGACGCTACGAGCAGTACTTC
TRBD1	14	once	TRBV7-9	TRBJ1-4	CASSLGTGGEKLFF	TGTGCCAGCAGCTTAGGGACAGGAGGGGAAAAACTGTTTTTT
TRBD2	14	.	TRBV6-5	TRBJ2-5	CASSTGLAGETQYF	TGTGCCAGCAGTACGGGGCTAGCGGGAGAGACCCAGTACTTC
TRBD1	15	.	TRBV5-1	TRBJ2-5	CASSLKGASQETQYF	TGCGCCAGCAGCTTGAAGGGGGCTAGCCAAGAGACCCAGTACTTC
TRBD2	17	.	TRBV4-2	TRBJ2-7	CASSQAKASGVSYEQYF	TGTGCCAGCAGCCAAGCAAAGGCTAGCGGGGTCTCCTACGAGCAGTACTTC
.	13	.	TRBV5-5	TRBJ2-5	CASSVVFQETQYF	TGTGCCAGCAGCGTAGTCTTCCAAGAGACCCAGTACTTC
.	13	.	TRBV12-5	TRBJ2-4	CASGLEEGGIQYF	TGTGCTAGTGGTTTGGAGGAGGGTGGCATTCAGTACTTC
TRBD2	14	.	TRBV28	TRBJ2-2	CASTRAGTTGELFF	TGTGCCAGCACCCGAGCGGGGACCACCGGGGAGCTGTTTTTT
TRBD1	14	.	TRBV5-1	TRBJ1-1	CASSSDRANTEAFF	TGCGCCAGCAGCTCGGACAGGGCGAACACTGAAGCTTTCTTT
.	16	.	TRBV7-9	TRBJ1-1	CASSLVGGNMNTEAFF	TGTGCCAGCAGCTTAGTCGGGGGAAACATGAACACTGAAGCTTTCTTT
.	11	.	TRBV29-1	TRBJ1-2	CSVLLNYGYTF	TGCAGCGTTCTCCTAAACTATGGCTACACCTTC
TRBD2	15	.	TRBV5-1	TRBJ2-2	CASSFLAGGAGELFF	TGCGCCAGCAGCTTCCTCGCGGGAGGTGCCGGGGAGCTGTTTTTT
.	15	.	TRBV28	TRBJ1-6	CASSFPYPDSAPLHF	TGTGCCAGCAGTTTTCCTTACCCTGACTCAGCACCCCTCCACTTT
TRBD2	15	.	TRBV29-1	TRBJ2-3	CSVGASGTGADTQYF	TGCAGCGTTGGGGCTAGCGGGACGGGGGCAGATACGCAGTATTTT
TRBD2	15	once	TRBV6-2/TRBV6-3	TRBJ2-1	CASSSPRLAGVEQFF	TGTGCCAGCAGCTCCCCGCGACTAGCGGGAGTTGAGCAGTTCTTC
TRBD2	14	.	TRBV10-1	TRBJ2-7	CASSVLAGDYEQYF	TGCGCCAGCAGTGTTCTAGCGGGAGATTACGAGCAGTACTTC
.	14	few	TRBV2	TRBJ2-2	CASRDYSHTGELFF	TGTGCCAGCAGGGACTATAGTCACACCGGGGAGCTGTTTTTT
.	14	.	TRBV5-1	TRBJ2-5	CASSAGTLQETQYF	TGCGCCAGCAGCGCCGGGACTCTGCAAGAGACCCAGTACTTC
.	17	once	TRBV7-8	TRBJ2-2	CASSSYSGSANSGELFF	TGTGCCAGCAGCTCGTACAGTGGAAGTGCGAACAGCGGGGAGCTGTTTTTT
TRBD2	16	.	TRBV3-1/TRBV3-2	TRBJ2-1	CASSTRTSGGYNEQFF	TGTGCCAGCAGCACCAGGACTAGCGGAGGGTACAATGAGCAGTTCTTC
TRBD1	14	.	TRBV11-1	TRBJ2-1	CASRITGAGNEQFF	TGTGCCAGCAGGATTACAGGGGCGGGCAATGAGCAGTTCTTC
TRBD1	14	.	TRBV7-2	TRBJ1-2	CASSRSQGSGGYTF	TGTGCCAGCAGCCGGTCACAGGGGTCGGGCGGCTACACCTTC
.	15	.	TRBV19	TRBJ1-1	CAIGPLTAPRTEAFF	TGTGCCATTGGCCCCTTGACAGCTCCCAGAACTGAAGCTTTCTTT
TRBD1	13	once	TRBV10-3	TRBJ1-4	CAVGTGVDEKLFF	TGTGCCGTAGGGACAGGGGTGGATGAAAAACTGTTTTTT
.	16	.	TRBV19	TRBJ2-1	CASRPLPGGARGEQFF	TGTGCCAGTAGACCACTCCCCGGGGGAGCGCGGGGTGAGCAGTTCTTC
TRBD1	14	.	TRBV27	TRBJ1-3	CASKKTGGTPNWDF	TGTGCCAGCAAAAAGACAGGGGGGACCCCGAATTGGGATTTT